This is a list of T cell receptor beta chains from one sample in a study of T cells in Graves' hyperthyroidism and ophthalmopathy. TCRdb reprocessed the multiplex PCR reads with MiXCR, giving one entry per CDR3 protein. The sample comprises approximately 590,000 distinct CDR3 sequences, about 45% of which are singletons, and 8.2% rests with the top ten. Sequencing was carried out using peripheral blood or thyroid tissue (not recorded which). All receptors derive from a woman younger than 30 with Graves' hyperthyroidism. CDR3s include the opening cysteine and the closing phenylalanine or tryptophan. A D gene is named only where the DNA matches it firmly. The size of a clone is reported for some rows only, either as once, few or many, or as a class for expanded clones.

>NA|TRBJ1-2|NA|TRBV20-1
TGCAGTCCTTCCCCGGGCCGGTATGGCTACACCTTC
CSPSPGRYGYTF
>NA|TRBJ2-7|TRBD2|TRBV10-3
TGTGCCAGCAGCGTCCTAGCGGGAGGGCCCTACGAGCAGTACTTC
CASSVLAGGPYEQYF
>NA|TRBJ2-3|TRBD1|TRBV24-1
TGTGCCACCAGTGATCTCGGCGGACAGGGATCAGATACGCAGTATTTT
CATSDLGGQGSDTQYF
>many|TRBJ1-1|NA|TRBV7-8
TGTGCCAGCAGCCGTACGGGGAACACTGAAGCTTTCTTT
CASSRTGNTEAFF
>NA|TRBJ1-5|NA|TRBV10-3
TGTGCCATCAGTGAAGATACATTAGGGAATAGCAATCAGCCCCAGCATTTT
CAISEDTLGNSNQPQHF
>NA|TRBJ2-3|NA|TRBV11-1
TGTGCCAGCAGCTCCAACGGGGGTTCAGATACGCAGTATTTT
CASSSNGGSDTQYF
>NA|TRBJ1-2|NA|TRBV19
TGTGCCAGTAGTATCTGGGAACATGGCTACACCTTC
CASSIWEHGYTF
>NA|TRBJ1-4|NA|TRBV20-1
TGCAGTGTTAGGCTCGGACCTAATGAAAAACTGTTTTTT
CSVRLGPNEKLFF
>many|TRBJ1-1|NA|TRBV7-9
TGTGCCAGCGGGGCGAACACTGAAGCTTTCTTT
CASGANTEAFF
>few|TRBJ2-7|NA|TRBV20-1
TGCAGTGCCCCCCTTGGGGGTTCATCCTACGAGCAGTACTTC
CSAPLGGSSYEQYF
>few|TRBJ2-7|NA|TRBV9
TGTGCCAGCATTCCGAAAGGGGCTCTCTACGAGCAGTACTTC
CASIPKGALYEQYF
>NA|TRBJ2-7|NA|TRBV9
TGTGCCAGCAGCGGTAAGGAGGAGCAGTACTTC
CASSGKEEQYF